These 25 T cell receptor beta chains were all obtained from the same sample, sequenced in a study of shared clonotypes between healthy human individuals. Sequencing used immunoSEQ multiplex PCR; TCRdb keeps in-frame clones, though not all of them. The top ten hold roughly 22% of the sample, which has about 680,000 clones, about 90% seen once. Terminally differentiated effector memory CD45RA+ cells were excluded from the naive CD8 cells, which were CD45RO-negative and positively selected for CCR7. Sequenced material: naive CD8+ T cells sorted from blood. The receptors originated from a man aged 30 to 45 in good health.

This sequence joins TRBV27 and TRBJ1-2; 8 positions match TRBD1. Germline CDR1 and CDR2: MNHEY and SMNVEV (reference sequence). J gave up 2 bases and V 3 bases, and 14 bases lay outside the gene matches. This CDR3 is built from 18 residues. CDR3 region: CASSLTGVSLEGNYGYTF. The DNA of the CDR3 is TGTGCCAGCAGTTTGACAGGGGTTTCCCTCGAGGGGAACTATGGCTACACCTTC.

The V and J genes are TRBV5-4 and TRBJ2-2, with D hard to call. Germline lookup yields CDR1 SGHNT and CDR2 YYREEE (reference sequence). Trimming pared 2 bases from V and 4 bases from J, leaving 12 bases between. CDR3 length: 15 amino acids. The CDR3 nucleotides are TGTGCCAGCAGCTTAGAAGTTCCGGGCACCGGGGAGCTGTTTTTT. This gives the protein CASSLEVPGTGELFF.

This chain connects TRBV11-2 to TRBJ2-2, with D perhaps matching TRBD1 (6 bases). V was trimmed by 1 base and J by 0 bases, leaving 12 bases between them. Germline values: CDR1 SGHAT, CDR2 FQNNGV. CDR3 length: 17 amino acids. The CDR3 protein is CASSLGPQGSNTGELFF. The DNA of the CDR3 is TGTGCCAGCAGCTTAGGGCCACAGGGCTCGAACACCGGGGAGCTGTTTTTT.

The V and J genes are TRBV5-8 and TRBJ2-7; 10 bases are shared with TRBD2. The CDR3 totals 17 residues. CDR1 and CDR2 (germline): SGHTS, YDEGEE. V lost 2 bases, J lost 3 bases, and 11 bases stayed unmatched. CDR3 in amino acids: CASSFPGTSAVYYEQYF. Here the CDR3 DNA reads TGTGCCAGCAGCTTCCCTGGGACTAGCGCGGTCTACTACGAGCAGTACTTC.

The chain joins TRBV4-3 to TRBJ1-1; no firm D call. Per germline, CDR1 LGHNA and CDR2 YSLEER. The CDR3 contains 13 residues. V lost 1 base and J 3 bases, leaving 6 bases between the germline ends. The CDR3 loop reads CASSQGFYTEAFF. CDR3 sequence (DNA): TGCGCCAGCAGCCAAGGTTTCTACACTGAAGCTTTCTTT.

The gene calls are TRBV19 and TRBJ2-1; 13 nucleotides match TRBD2. Per germline, CDR1 LNHDA and CDR2 SQIVND (reference sequence). CDR3 length equals 18 residues. The J segment lost 4 bases and the V segment lost 5 bases, leaving 11 bases of the junction unmatched. CDR3 sequence (DNA): TGTGCCAGTAGTCTTGGACTAGCGGGAGTTCTCAGATACAATGAGCAGTTCTTC. Its protein product is CASSLGLAGVLRYNEQFF.

The chain has TRBV6-5 and TRBJ1-5; D gene uncertain. The CDR3 totals 13 residues. Trimming pared 7 bases from V and 5 bases from J, leaving 12 bases between. The germline V gene has CDR1 MNHEY and CDR2 SVGAGI. The CDR3 DNA reads TGTGCCAGCACCCACAAGGTTCATCAGCCCCAGCATTTT. Translated: CASTHKVHQPQHF.

The chain uses TRBV15 and TRBJ2-7, with D perhaps given as TRBD1 or TRBD2 (6 bases each). Germline V gene lookup returns CDR1 LNHNV and CDR2 YYDKDF (reference sequence). V was clipped by 4 bases and J by 2 bases, with 18 bases between them. The CDR3 is made up of 16 amino acids. For the CDR3, the DNA is TGTGCCACCAGCACCCCAAGGGGGGTTTCCCCCTACGAGCAGTACTTC. Its protein product is CATSTPRGVSPYEQYF.

This chain uses TRBV7-9 with TRBJ2-5; D is ambiguous. Trimming shortened V by 2 bases and J by 2 bases, and 9 bases separated the two germline ends. The CDR3 covers 14 residues. In germline, CDR1 is SEHNR, CDR2 FQNEAQ (reference sequence). DNA for the CDR3: TGTGCCAGCAGCTTACCGTTGGGACAAGAGACCCAGTACTTC. It encodes CASSLPLGQETQYF.

This clone was recorded many times. The V gene is TRBV27, the J gene TRBJ2-3; TRBD2 matches at 8 bases. Germline-derived CDR1 and CDR2 are MNHEY and SMNVEV (reference sequence). V shed 5 bases and J 3 bases; nucleotides not matched to a gene: 1. This CDR3 contains 13 residues. The CDR3 loop reads CASSRLATDTQYF. The CDR3 bases are TGTGCCAGCAGTAGACTAGCGACAGATACGCAGTATTTT.

V gene TRBV19 combines with J gene TRBJ2-3; 10 bases map to TRBD2. The V gene's germline CDR1 is LNHDA and CDR2 SQIVND (reference sequence). The CDR3 runs 15 residues. After removal of 6 bases from V and 4 bases from J, the junction contained 7 bases not matched to a gene. The CDR3 coding sequence is TGTGCCAGTAGCACACTAGCGGGATTTGCAGATACGCAGTATTTT. Translating gives CASSTLAGFADTQYF.

The J gene is TRBJ2-1, the V gene TRBV30, with D hard to call. Germline assignment: CDR1 GTSNPN and CDR2 SVGIG (reference sequence). This CDR3 spans 14 amino acids. V was pared by 2 bases and J by 3 bases, with 11 bases between. CDR3 in amino acids: CAWSLGVYYNEQFF. CDR3 DNA: TGTGCCTGGAGTCTGGGCGTCTACTACAATGAGCAGTTCTTC. The variable domain in full, completed from reference TRBV30 and TRBJ2-1, reads SQTIHQWPATLVQPVGSPLSLECTVEGTSNPNLYWYRQAAGRGLQLLFYSVGIGQISSEVPQNLSASRPQDRQFILSSKKLLLSDSGFYLCAWSLGVYYNEQFFGPGTRLTVL.

The chain carries TRBV10-2 and TRBJ2-3; 9 bases line up with TRBD2. The CDR3 extends over 15 amino acids. With 2 bases clipped from V and 5 bases from J, the junction kept 5 bases outside the gene matches. In germline, CDR1 is WSHSY, CDR2 SAAADI. In nucleotides, the CDR3 is TGCGCCAGCAGTGAGCGGCCTAGCGGGATAGATACGCAGTATTTT. Protein product: CASSERPSGIDTQYF.

The chain uses TRBV27 and TRBJ2-7; 9 bases agree with TRBD1. V gave up 6 bases and J gave up 1 base; unmatched junction bases: 4. Germline CDR1 reads MNHEY; CDR2 reads SMNVEV (reference sequence). This CDR3 has 14 residues. The CDR3 DNA reads TGTGCCAGCAGGGGGACAGGGAATTCCTACGAGCAGTACTTC. Translated, it gives CASRGTGNSYEQYF.

The genes are TRBV5-4 and TRBJ2-3, with 14 bases matching TRBD2. The germline V gene has CDR1 SGHNT and CDR2 YYREEE (reference sequence). The CDR3 is 18 residues long. With 0 bases clipped from V and 0 bases from J, the junction kept 3 bases outside the gene matches. The CDR3 here is CASSLGLAGGSSTDTQYF. CDR3 in DNA: TGTGCCAGCAGCTTGGGACTAGCGGGAGGGTCGAGCACAGATACGCAGTATTTT.

V gene TRBV11-3 combines with J gene TRBJ2-7; D call uncertain. V lost 5 bases and J lost 5, with 13 bases in between. This CDR3 region has 13 residues. CDR1 and CDR2 from the germline V gene are SGHNT and YENEEA. The CDR3 bases are TGTGCCAGCAGCCCCAGTGCCACCAACGAGCAGTACTTC. Encoded protein: CASSPSATNEQYF.

V is TRBV6-6 and J is TRBJ2-3; 10 nucleotides agree with TRBD2. The CDR3 loop spans 12 amino acids. The germline CDR1 and CDR2 sequences are MNHNY and SVGAGI (reference sequence). The V and J ends lost 5 bases and 11 bases, in that order; junction bases with no gene match: 4. CDR3 DNA sequence: TGTGCCAGCAGTCCAAAGCGGGGGGGGCAGTATTTT. This encodes CASSPKRGGQYF.

This sequence joins TRBV2 and TRBJ2-7; D assignment may be TRBD1 or TRBD2 (5 bases each). Germline CDR1 and CDR2: SNHLY and FYNNEI. The CDR3 has 13 amino acids. V was cut by 6 bases and J by 0 bases, with 9 bases left in between. In nucleotides, the CDR3 is TGTGCCAGCAGGACGGGGCACTCCTACGAGCAGTACTTC. Protein sequence: CASRTGHSYEQYF.

The gene calls are TRBV15 and TRBJ2-2, with a weak D call TRBD1 (5 bases). This CDR3 region has 17 residues. Between the trimmed V and J ends, which lost 0 bases and 0 bases, there was a span of 11 bases. In germline, CDR1 is LNHNV, CDR2 YYDKDF (reference sequence). In DNA form, the CDR3 reads TGTGCCACCAGCAGAGACCTGAGGACAACGAACACCGGGGAGCTGTTTTTT. The encoded protein is CATSRDLRTTNTGELFF.

V is TRBV27 and J is TRBJ2-1; perhaps TRBD2 as D (6 bases). Germline loops: CDR1 MNHEY, CDR2 SMNVEV (reference sequence). The CDR3 runs 14 residues. Trimming cost V 5 bases and J 4 bases, with 12 bases left between them. The CDR3 spells CASSPGVGYNEQFF. Written as DNA, the CDR3 is TGTGCCAGCAGTCCGGGGGTCGGGTACAATGAGCAGTTCTTC.

V gene TRBV27 combines with J gene TRBJ2-7; 10 bases agree with TRBD2. V gave up 4 bases and J gave up 3 bases; unmatched junction bases: 6. Germline CDR1 and CDR2: MNHEY and SMNVEV (reference sequence). The CDR3 length is 15 residues. CDR3 bases: TGTGCCAGCAGTTCCGGGACTAGCGTCTTCTACGAGCAGTACTTC. Translating gives CASSSGTSVFYEQYF.

The chain is built from TRBV7-9 and TRBJ2-7; no definite D call. Germline lookup yields CDR1 SEHNR and CDR2 FQNEAQ (reference sequence). The V and J ends lost 5 bases and 2 bases respectively, with 10 bases between them. CDR3 length equals 13 residues. This CDR3 reads CASSLTATYEQYF. The CDR3 DNA is TGTGCCAGCAGCCTTACAGCTACCTACGAGCAGTACTTC.

The chain is built from TRBV29-1 and TRBJ1-2, with TRBD1 identical over 10 bases. With V trimmed by 6 bases and J by 3 bases, 10 bases remained unmatched. This CDR3 region has 15 residues. CDR1 and CDR2 (germline): SQVTM, ANQGSEA. The CDR3 bases are TGCAGCGTCGTGGACAGGGGGGGATTCGACTATGGCTACACCTTC. The encoded protein is CSVVDRGGFDYGYTF. The full variable domain, completed using reference TRBV29-1 and TRBJ1-2, is SAVISQKPSRDICQRGTSLTIQCQVDSQVTMMFWYRQQPGQSLTLIATANQGSEATYESGFVIDKFPISRPNLTFSTLTVSNMSPEDSSIYLCSVVDRGGFDYGYTFGSGTRLTVV.

J is TRBJ1-2 and V is TRBV18; 7 bases map to TRBD1. The CDR3 runs to 14 residues. The V and J ends lost 6 bases and 8 bases, in that order; junction bases with no gene match: 12. Germline CDR1 reads KGHSH; CDR2 reads LQKENI. Here the CDR3 reads CASSLREQGEGYTF. CDR3 bases: TGTGCCAGCTCCCTAAGGGAGCAGGGGGAAGGCTACACCTTC.

This clone was detected only once. This sequence joins TRBV27 and TRBJ2-2, with TRBD1 as a possible D gene (6 bases). Germline lookup yields CDR1 MNHEY and CDR2 SMNVEV (reference sequence). CDR3 length: 14 residues. Trimming left V 4 bases short and J 6 bases short, with 12 bases between. CDR3 in amino acids: CASSYREGSGELFF. The CDR3 bases are TGTGCCAGCAGTTACAGGGAAGGGTCCGGGGAGCTGTTTTTT.